This entry is about one T cell receptor beta chain. It has no known antigen specificity. The input lacks base qualities; no much larger clone sits a single base away. The immunoSEQ Assay, a bias-controlled multiplex PCR, was used to amplify TCRbeta CDR3 regions from genomic DNA. In the authors' own workflow: Within the assay, amplification of reference gene primers was used to estimate how many nucleated cells each sample contained. To quantify the absolute abundance of each unique TCRbeta CDR3 rearrangement, sequence reads were collapsed and filtered. Productive Simpson clonality was computed per sample as the square root of Simpson's diversity index over productive rearrangements. TCRdb retrieved this table from immuneACCESS and kept in-frame rearrangements only. Not all clones are present; in checked studies, unresolved V genes account for under half, and no reason is known for the remainder. Clone size and the V and J calls come from that table; the DNA yielded D and trimming. Present in this sample are fewer than 200,000 clones, around 89% of which were seen just once. The ten largest clones represent under 2% of the sample.

The entry originates in a study of blood T cell repertoires in COVID-19 (dated by TCRdb to the early 2020s). With respect to the entire study: Samples from collaborators originated in the United States, Italy and Spain and spanned both the acute and convalescent phases of COVID-19. The repertoires were made available in a free public database intended to serve as a resource for research on the immune response to SARS-CoV-2. Sample metadata almost always included a de-identified subject ID, COVID-19 status, age in years and sex. The material from the prospective study consisted of cDNA or gDNA derived from T cells, B-cell-depleted T cells, or PBMCs. The samples were drawn from two sources: the first 160 participants of the ongoing ImmuneRACE study, and 1,200 or so subjects contributed by 6 global collaborators. Where available, HLA class I and class II types were obtained from metadata supplied by the sample provider rather than from assay-based typing. Deeply sampled blood TCRbeta repertoires from subjects exposed to, actively infected with, or recovered from COVID-19 were included in the dataset.

On the study overall, not on this receptor specifically: The amount of clinical and demographic metadata varied by source and participant and was provided uncurated.

A second Seattle source provided samples from volunteer blood donors who had recovered from COVID-19. Each collaborating institution followed its own protocols to collect whole blood in K2EDTA tubes. For TCRbeta analysis, collaborator samples were shipped as frozen whole blood, as isolated PBMCs, or as DNA extracted from either sample type. The TCR was taken from a man younger than 35 who had recovered from COVID-19. The sample taken for sequencing was peripheral blood.

The DNA sequence follows: TGTGCCAGCAGTTCAAACTTGAACACTGAAGCTTTCTTT. Translated, this gives CASSSNLNTEAFF. Recombination connected TRBV7-6 to TRBJ1-1, with no D gene named confidently. V is pared back by 6 bases and J by 0 bases, with 8 bases lying between the germline termini. According to the germline V gene, CDR1 reads SGHVS and CDR2 reads FNYEAQ. Including the terminal cysteine and phenylalanine, the CDR3 comprises 13 residues. Here the CDR3 DNA is all that survives: 39 bases in frame from base 1.